Each of the 9 T cell receptor beta chains below was sequenced from the same sample in a study of sequential checkpoint blockade in melanoma. The table came from immunoSEQ multiplex PCR; TCRdb's copy has only in-frame clones and leaves some out. The sample includes 30,000 to 45,000 clones, around nine tenths of them seen just once. Treatment noted: randomized to nivolumab then ipilimumab (arm A) or the reverse (arm B). Sequenced here: CD8+ T cells sorted from blood (inferred from file names), sampled from a patient given nivolumab and ipilimumab in sequence. These TCRs come from a human donor with melanoma.

The DNA for the CDR3 is TGTGCCAGTAGCTCAACAGGGGGCGCAGGAGAAAAACTGTTTTTT. Translation: CASSSTGGAGEKLFF. The V and J genes are TRBV19 and TRBJ1-4; 9 nucleotides line up with TRBD1. V shed 6 bases, J shed 8 bases, and the junction held 10 bases outside the gene matches. The CDR3 contains 15 residues. Per the germline V gene, CDR1 is LNHDA and CDR2 is SQIVND (reference sequence).

Only a few counts were recorded for this clone. The chain uses TRBV19 and TRBJ1-5; a weak D match, TRBD1 (6 bases). Germline lookup yields CDR1 LNHDA and CDR2 SQIVND (reference sequence). The CDR3 spans 15 residues. The ends were cut back, 1 base at V and 6 bases at J, with 13 bases in the middle. This chain's CDR3 is CASSIGGGGIQPQHF. The CDR3 DNA reads as TGTGCCAGTAGTATAGGGGGAGGGGGTATTCAGCCCCAGCATTTT.

The rearrangement joins TRBV5-5 to TRBJ2-7; 8 positions agree with TRBD2. The germline CDR1 and CDR2 sequences are SGHKS and YYEKEE (reference sequence). The CDR3 is made up of 16 amino acids. V lost 4 bases, J lost 2 bases, and 11 bases stayed unmatched. The CDR3 nucleotides read TGTGCCAGCAGCCCCTCCCCTAGCGGGCACGCCTACGAGCAGTACTTC. Translation: CASSPSPSGHAYEQYF. Supplemented by reference TRBV5-5 and TRBJ2-7, the full variable domain reads DAGVTQSPTHLIKTRGQQVTLRCSPISGHKSVSWYQQVLGQGPQFIFQYYEKEERGRGNFPDRFSARQFPNYSSELNVNALLLGDSALYLCASSPSPSGHAYEQYFGPGTRLTVT.

This CDR3 is CASSWGTGDEKLFF. CDR3 DNA sequence: TGTGCCAGCAGTTGGGGGACAGGGGATGAAAAACTGTTTTTT. The V and J genes are TRBV6-5 and TRBJ1-4; 10 bases are a match to TRBD1. The CDR3 consists of 14 residues. J was trimmed by 6 bases and V by 4 bases; bases with no gene match: 2. Germline-derived CDR1 and CDR2 are MNHEY and SVGAGI.

The chain carries TRBV6-5 and TRBJ2-1; 8 nucleotides line up with TRBD1. The trim removed 8 bases at V and 6 bases at J, leaving 6 bases unmatched. The CDR3 length is 13 residues. Germline values: CDR1 MNHEY, CDR2 SVGAGI. The CDR3 bases are TGTGCCAGCGGCTTCACAGGGGGCAATGAGCAGTTCTTC. Translated, it gives CASGFTGGNEQFF.

V and J are TRBV28 and TRBJ1-5, with a tentative D call TRBD1 (5 bases). Germline V gene lookup returns CDR1 MDHEN and CDR2 SYDVKM. The CDR3 is 14 amino acids. With 5 bases removed from V and 5 bases from J, the gap between germline ends came to 13 bases. As DNA, the CDR3 is TGTGCCAGCAGTGACGTATCGGGGGATCAGCCCCAGCATTTT. Translation gives CASSDVSGDQPQHF.

The count of this clone is one. The chain has TRBV19 and TRBJ1-1, with D possibly being TRBD1 (6 bases). The CDR3 runs 14 residues. From germline, CDR1 is LNHDA and CDR2 SQIVND (reference sequence). With 3 bases removed from V and 4 bases from J, the gap between germline ends came to 12 bases. Written as DNA, the CDR3 is TGTGCCAGTAGTATTGTCGGGGGGCTCACTGAAGCTTTCTTT. Amino acids: CASSIVGGLTEAFF.

Comment on this clone: Other DNA variants within this sample encode the same CDR3. J is TRBJ2-2 and V is TRBV9; 10 nucleotides align to TRBD2. Looked up from germline, CDR1 is SGDLS and CDR2 is YYNGEE. CDR3 length: 19 amino acids. V lost 0 bases, J lost 3 bases, and 11 bases stayed unmatched. CDR3 protein: CASSVDPRVAGGHTGELFF. The CDR3 bases are TGTGCCAGCAGCGTAGACCCTCGGGTAGCGGGAGGACACACCGGGGAGCTGTTTTTT.

The gene calls are TRBV5-1 and TRBJ1-2, with a tentative D call TRBD1 (6 bases). Deletions cut 0 bases from V and 4 bases from J, with 13 bases between. The CDR3 contains 15 residues. Germline CDR1 reads SGHRS; CDR2 reads YFSETQ. CDR3 sequence: CASSLAQGFPYGYTF. In DNA, the CDR3 is TGCGCCAGCAGCTTGGCACAGGGCTTCCCCTATGGCTACACCTTC.